The T cell receptor beta chain described here comes from a study of early T cells in non-severe SARS-CoV-2 infection. Study-level information: Sequencing of bulk RNA from unsorted whole blood was done, without chain pairing.

TCRdb analysed the 5' RACE reads with MiXCR anew, one entry per CDR3 protein. The sample contains about 68,000 distinct CDR3 sequences, approximately 11% of which appear only once. CDR1 and CDR2 from the germline V gene are SGHTA and FQGTGA. The CDR3 has 16 residues. V shed 1 base and J 6 bases; nucleotides not matched to a gene: 6. This clonotype was seen more than once but under ten times. The V and J genes are TRBV7-3 and TRBJ2-2, with 9 nucleotides matching TRBD2. This clonotype originated in an adult who was a healthcare worker with PCR-confirmed SARS-CoV-2 infection or an uninfected control (not recorded which). The specimen was whole blood. Written as DNA, the CDR3 is TGTGCCAGCAGCTTAATGGGGACTAGCTCGGCCGGGGAGCTGTTTTTT. It codes for CASSLMGTSSAGELFF. Complete variable domain (other parts from reference TRBV7-3 and TRBJ2-2): GAGVSQTPSNKVTEKGKYVELRCDPISGHTALYWYRQSLGQGPEFLIYFQGTGAADDSGLPNDRFFAVRPEGSVSTLKIQRTERGDSAVYLCASSLMGTSSAGELFFGEGSRLTVL.